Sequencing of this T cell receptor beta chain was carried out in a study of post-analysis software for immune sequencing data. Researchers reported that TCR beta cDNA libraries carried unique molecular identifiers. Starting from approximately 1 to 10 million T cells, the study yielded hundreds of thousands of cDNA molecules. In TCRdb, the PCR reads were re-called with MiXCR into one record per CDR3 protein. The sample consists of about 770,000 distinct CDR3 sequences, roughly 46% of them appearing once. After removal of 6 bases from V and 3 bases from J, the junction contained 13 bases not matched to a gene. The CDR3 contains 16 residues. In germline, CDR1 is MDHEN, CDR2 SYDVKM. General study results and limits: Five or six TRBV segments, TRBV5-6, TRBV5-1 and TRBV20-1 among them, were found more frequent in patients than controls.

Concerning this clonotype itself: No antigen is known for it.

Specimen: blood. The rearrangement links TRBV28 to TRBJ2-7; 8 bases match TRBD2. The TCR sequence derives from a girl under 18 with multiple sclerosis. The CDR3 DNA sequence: TGTGCCAGCAGCCTCGGGGGGGTACGTTCCTACTACGAGCAGTACTTC. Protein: CASSLGGVRSYYEQYF.